These T cell receptor beta chains were read from a single sample in a study of cytomegalovirus exposure and HLA in healthy donors. Libraries were prepared by immunoSEQ multiplex PCR; TCRdb keeps only in-frame clonotypes and omits some of them. The repertoire table contains tens of thousands of clones. Sequenced input: PBMCs. These receptors all stem from a woman younger than 45 in good health and CMV-seropositive. The CDR3 runs from the conserved cysteine through the conserved F or W. A D gene is named only where the DNA matches it firmly. Size is stated for part of the rows, as once, few or many counts, or as a class when the clone is expanded.

d_call: NA
clone_size: NA
v_call: TRBV11-2
j_call: TRBJ2-7
cdr3_nt: TGTGCCAGCAGCTTAGATTTGTCCGTCTACGAGCAGTACTTC
cdr3_aa: CASSLDLSVYEQYF

d_call: NA
clone_size: NA
v_call: TRBV5-1
j_call: TRBJ1-2
cdr3_nt: TGCGCCAGCAGCTTGGGCCAGGGCGACTATGGCTACACCTTC
cdr3_aa: CASSLGQGDYGYTF

d_call: NA
clone_size: NA
v_call: TRBV5-4
j_call: TRBJ2-7
cdr3_nt: TGTGCCAGCAGCCTGGACAGGAGGGATGAGCAGTACTTC
cdr3_aa: CASSLDRRDEQYF

d_call: TRBD1
clone_size: NA
v_call: TRBV2
j_call: TRBJ1-2
cdr3_nt: TGTGCCAGCAGGGACAGGAACTATGGCTACACCTTC
cdr3_aa: CASRDRNYGYTF

d_call: NA
clone_size: NA
v_call: TRBV28
j_call: TRBJ1-2
cdr3_nt: TGTGCCCACGGGGGGTATGGCTACACCTTC
cdr3_aa: CAHGGYGYTF

d_call: NA
clone_size: NA
v_call: TRBV9
j_call: TRBJ1-6
cdr3_nt: TGTGCCAGCGGCGGGCCCTATAATTCACCCCTCCACTTT
cdr3_aa: CASGGPYNSPLHF

d_call: TRBD2
clone_size: NA
v_call: TRBV6-6
j_call: TRBJ2-5
cdr3_nt: TGTGCCAGCAGTTATCAGGGAGGGGATCAAGAGGCCCAGTACTTC
cdr3_aa: CASSYQGGDQEAQYF

d_call: NA
clone_size: NA
v_call: TRBV5-4
j_call: TRBJ2-7
cdr3_nt: TGTGCCAGCAGCTTGGTGGGAGGAGCCGAGCAGTACTTC
cdr3_aa: CASSLVGGAEQYF

d_call: NA
clone_size: NA
v_call: TRBV6-1
j_call: TRBJ1-1
cdr3_nt: TGTGCCAGCAGGGGGGGGAACGGGTGGGGCACTGAAGCTTTCTTT
cdr3_aa: CASRGGNGWGTEAFF

d_call: NA
clone_size: NA
v_call: TRBV5-1
j_call: TRBJ1-4
cdr3_nt: TGCGCCAGCAGCACCGGAGCAACTAATGAAAAACTGTTTTTT
cdr3_aa: CASSTGATNEKLFF

d_call: TRBD1
clone_size: NA
v_call: TRBV4-1
j_call: TRBJ2-7
cdr3_nt: TGCGCCAGCAGCCAAAAACAGGGGAGTTACGAGCAGTACTTC
cdr3_aa: CASSQKQGSYEQYF

d_call: NA
clone_size: NA
v_call: TRBV30
j_call: TRBJ1-1
cdr3_nt: TGTGCCTGGAGTGTAAGGGGGACACGGGGGAACACTGAAGCTTTCTTT
cdr3_aa: CAWSVRGTRGNTEAFF

d_call: TRBD2
clone_size: NA
v_call: TRBV5-1
j_call: TRBJ2-1
cdr3_nt: TGCGCCAGCAGCTTGGGAGCGGGGAATATTGAGCAGTTCTTC
cdr3_aa: CASSLGAGNIEQFF

d_call: NA
clone_size: NA
v_call: TRBV7-9
j_call: TRBJ1-1
cdr3_nt: TGTGCCAGTCGTCCGGACACGCACACTGAAGCTTTCTTT
cdr3_aa: CASRPDTHTEAFF

d_call: TRBD1
clone_size: NA
v_call: TRBV18
j_call: TRBJ2-7
cdr3_nt: TGTGCCAGCTCACTCACCGGGACAGGGGGCTACGAGCAGTACTTC
cdr3_aa: CASSLTGTGGYEQYF

d_call: TRBD2
clone_size: NA
v_call: TRBV4-2
j_call: TRBJ2-1
cdr3_nt: TGTGCCAGCAGCCCGGGACTAGCGGGGGCGTCCGCGTTCTTC
cdr3_aa: CASSPGLAGASAFF

d_call: NA
clone_size: NA
v_call: TRBV5-6
j_call: TRBJ1-1
cdr3_nt: TGTGCCAGCAGCTTGGGTCTCCTTAAAATGAACACTGAAGCTTTCTTT
cdr3_aa: CASSLGLLKMNTEAFF

d_call: NA
clone_size: NA
v_call: TRBV6-5
j_call: TRBJ1-2
cdr3_nt: TGTGCCAGCAGTTACTCGGCGGGGTATGGCTACACCTTC
cdr3_aa: CASSYSAGYGYTF

d_call: TRBD2
clone_size: NA
v_call: TRBV6-4
j_call: TRBJ2-1
cdr3_nt: TGTGCCAGCAGTCGTCACGCTTCTAGCGGTCCCTTCTTGGGTAATGAGCAGTTCTTC
cdr3_aa: CASSRHASSGPFLGNEQFF

d_call: TRBD2
clone_size: NA
v_call: TRBV6-5
j_call: TRBJ2-1
cdr3_nt: TGTGCCAGCACCAGGGGGACTAGCGGCTACAATGAGCAGTTCTTC
cdr3_aa: CASTRGTSGYNEQFF

d_call: TRBD1
clone_size: NA
v_call: TRBV15
j_call: TRBJ2-5
cdr3_nt: TGTGCCACCAGCAGAGGGGGACAGGGGCCGGAGACCCAGTACTTC
cdr3_aa: CATSRGGQGPETQYF

d_call: NA
clone_size: NA
v_call: TRBV23-1
j_call: TRBJ1-2
cdr3_nt: TGCGCCAGCAGTCAATCGAGTGACGGGTTATATGGCTACACCTTC
cdr3_aa: CASSQSSDGLYGYTF

d_call: TRBD1
clone_size: NA
v_call: TRBV19
j_call: TRBJ1-5
cdr3_nt: TGTGCCAGTAGTCCTTGGACAGGCGTTAATCAGCCCCAGCATTTT
cdr3_aa: CASSPWTGVNQPQHF

d_call: NA
clone_size: NA
v_call: TRBV4-2
j_call: TRBJ2-3
cdr3_nt: TGTGCCAGCAGCCAAGATAGAACGGTTAGCACAGATACGCAGTATTTT
cdr3_aa: CASSQDRTVSTDTQYF

d_call: TRBD2
clone_size: NA
v_call: TRBV7-2
j_call: TRBJ2-5
cdr3_nt: TGTGCCAGCAGCTGGGGGACTAGCGGGAGTGGGACCCAGTACTTC
cdr3_aa: CASSWGTSGSGTQYF

d_call: TRBD2
clone_size: NA
v_call: TRBV5-1
j_call: TRBJ2-7
cdr3_nt: TGCGCCAGCTCAACAACCAGCGGGGGAACCTACGAGCAGTACTTC
cdr3_aa: CASSTTSGGTYEQYF

d_call: NA
clone_size: NA
v_call: TRBV2
j_call: TRBJ1-6
cdr3_nt: TGTGCCAGCAGTGAATATAGGGGATCCTATAATTCACCCCTCCACTTT
cdr3_aa: CASSEYRGSYNSPLHF

d_call: TRBD2
clone_size: NA
v_call: TRBV7-6
j_call: TRBJ2-7
cdr3_nt: TGTGCCAGCAGCTTGGCCCATCGGGGGGTCGACGAGCAGTACTTC
cdr3_aa: CASSLAHRGVDEQYF

d_call: NA
clone_size: NA
v_call: TRBV25-1
j_call: TRBJ2-6
cdr3_nt: TGTGCCAGCAGTGAGGGAGCCGGGGCCAACGTCCTGACTTTC
cdr3_aa: CASSEGAGANVLTF

d_call: NA
clone_size: NA
v_call: TRBV6-4
j_call: TRBJ1-1
cdr3_nt: TGTGCCAGCACCCCACGGCGGGGAGCGCCACTAATGAACACTGAAGCTTTCTTT
cdr3_aa: CASTPRRGAPLMNTEAFF

d_call: TRBD1
clone_size: NA
v_call: TRBV28
j_call: TRBJ1-2
cdr3_nt: TGTGCCAGCAGCACCGGCCTGACAGGGGGTGGCTACACCTTC
cdr3_aa: CASSTGLTGGGYTF

d_call: TRBD2
clone_size: medium-sized
v_call: TRBV5-8
j_call: TRBJ2-5
cdr3_nt: TGTGCCAGCAGCTTGTGGTTTAGACTAGCGGGGATCTCTGAGACCCAGTACTTC
cdr3_aa: CASSLWFRLAGISETQYF

d_call: NA
clone_size: NA
v_call: TRBV6-5
j_call: TRBJ2-3
cdr3_nt: TGTGCCAGCAGTTACGGGGGGTCTAGCACAGATACGCAGTATTTT
cdr3_aa: CASSYGGSSTDTQYF

d_call: NA
clone_size: NA
v_call: TRBV25-1
j_call: TRBJ2-7
cdr3_nt: TGTGCCAGCAGTGCTCTACAGACAGGTGGGTCCTACGAGCAGTACTTC
cdr3_aa: CASSALQTGGSYEQYF

d_call: NA
clone_size: NA
v_call: TRBV7-9
j_call: TRBJ2-3
cdr3_nt: TGTGCCAGCAGCTTATCGCTAGGTCCAGATACGCAGTATTTT
cdr3_aa: CASSLSLGPDTQYF

d_call: NA
clone_size: NA
v_call: TRBV12-5
j_call: TRBJ1-5
cdr3_nt: TGTGCTAGTGGCCAGGACTGGGGACAATATAGCAATCAGCCCCAGCATTTT
cdr3_aa: CASGQDWGQYSNQPQHF

d_call: TRBD1
clone_size: NA
v_call: TRBV5-1
j_call: TRBJ2-7
cdr3_nt: TGCGCCAGCAGCTTGGCCCTCCAAAGACAGGGCGTCTACTACGAGCAGTACTTC
cdr3_aa: CASSLALQRQGVYYEQYF

d_call: NA
clone_size: NA
v_call: TRBV7-9
j_call: TRBJ1-2
cdr3_nt: TGTGCCAGCAGCTTCCCACAACCCCCGAATGGCTACACCTTC
cdr3_aa: CASSFPQPPNGYTF

d_call: NA
clone_size: NA
v_call: TRBV7-8
j_call: TRBJ2-5
cdr3_nt: TGTGCCAGCAGTCCCTGGGAGTGGCAAGAGACCCAGTACTTC
cdr3_aa: CASSPWEWQETQYF